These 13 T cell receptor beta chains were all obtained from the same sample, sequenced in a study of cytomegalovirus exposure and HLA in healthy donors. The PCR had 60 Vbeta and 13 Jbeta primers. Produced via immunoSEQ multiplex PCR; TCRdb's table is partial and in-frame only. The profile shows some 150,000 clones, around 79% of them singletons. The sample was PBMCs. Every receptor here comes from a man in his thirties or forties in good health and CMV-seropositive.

The chain's CDR3 is CASSPGQGAHYGYTF. CDR3 nucleotides: TGTGCCAGCAGCCCTGGACAGGGGGCCCACTATGGCTACACCTTC. The chain carries TRBV7-3 and TRBJ1-2, with 11 bases identical to TRBD1. V lost 5 bases to trimming and J lost 3 bases; unmatched junction nucleotides: 5. The CDR3 consists of 15 residues. Germline V gene data show CDR1 as SGHTA and CDR2 as FQGTGA.

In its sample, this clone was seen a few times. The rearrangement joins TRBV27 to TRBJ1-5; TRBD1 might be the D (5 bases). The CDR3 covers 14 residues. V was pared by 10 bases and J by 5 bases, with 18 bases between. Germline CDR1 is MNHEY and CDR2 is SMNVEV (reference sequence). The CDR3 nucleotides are TGTGCCACCTCCCGGGGGGGGTGGGATCAGCCCCAGCATTTT. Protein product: CATSRGGWDQPQHF.

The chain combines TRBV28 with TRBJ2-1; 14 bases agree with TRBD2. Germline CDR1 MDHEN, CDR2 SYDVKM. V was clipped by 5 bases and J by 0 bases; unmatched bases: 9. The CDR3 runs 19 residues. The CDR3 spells CASSTGLAGVRSSYNEQFF. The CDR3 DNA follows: TGTGCCAGCAGTACGGGACTAGCGGGAGTACGGTCCTCCTACAATGAGCAGTTCTTC.

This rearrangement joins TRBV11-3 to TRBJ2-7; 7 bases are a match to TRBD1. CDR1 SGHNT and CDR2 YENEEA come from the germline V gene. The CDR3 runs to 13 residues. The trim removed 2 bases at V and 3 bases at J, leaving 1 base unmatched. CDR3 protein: CASSLHRGYEQYF. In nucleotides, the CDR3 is TGTGCCAGCAGCTTACACAGGGGCTACGAGCAGTACTTC.

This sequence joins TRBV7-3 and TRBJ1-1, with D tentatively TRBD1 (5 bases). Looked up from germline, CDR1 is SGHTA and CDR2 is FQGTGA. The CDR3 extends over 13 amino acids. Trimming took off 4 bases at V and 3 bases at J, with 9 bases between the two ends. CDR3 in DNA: TGTGCCAGCAGCTCGCAGGGTGACACTGAAGCTTTCTTT. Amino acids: CASSSQGDTEAFF.

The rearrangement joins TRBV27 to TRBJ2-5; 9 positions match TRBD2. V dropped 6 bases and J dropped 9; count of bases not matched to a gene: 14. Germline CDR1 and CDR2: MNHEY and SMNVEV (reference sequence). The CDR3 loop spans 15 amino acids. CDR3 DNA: TGTGCCAGCAGCCTGGCGGTAGCGGGAGTACAGGCCCAGTACTTC. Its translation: CASSLAVAGVQAQYF.

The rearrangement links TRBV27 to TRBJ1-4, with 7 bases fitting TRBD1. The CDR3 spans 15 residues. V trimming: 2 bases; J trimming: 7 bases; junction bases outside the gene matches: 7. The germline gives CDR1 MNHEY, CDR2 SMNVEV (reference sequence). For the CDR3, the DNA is TGTGCCAGCAGTTTAGGGGGGACAGTGACTGAAAAACTGTTTTTT. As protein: CASSLGGTVTEKLFF.

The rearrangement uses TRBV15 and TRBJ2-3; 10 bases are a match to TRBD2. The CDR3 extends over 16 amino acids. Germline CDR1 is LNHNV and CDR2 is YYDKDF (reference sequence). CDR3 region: CAVLAGVIGSTDTQYF. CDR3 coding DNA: TGTGCAGTCCTAGCGGGGGTTATCGGGAGTACAGATACGCAGTATTTT. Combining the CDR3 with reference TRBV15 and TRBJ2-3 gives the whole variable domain DAMVIQNPRYQVTQFGKPVTLSCSQTLNHNVMYWYQQKSSQAPKLLFHYYDKDFNNEADTPDNFQSRRPNTSFCFLDIRSPGLGDTAMYLCAVLAGVIGSTDTQYFGPGTRLTVL.

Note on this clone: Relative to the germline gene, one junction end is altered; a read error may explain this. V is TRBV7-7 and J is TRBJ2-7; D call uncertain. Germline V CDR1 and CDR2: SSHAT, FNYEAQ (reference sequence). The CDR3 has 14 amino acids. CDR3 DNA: TGTGCTAGCAGCTTAACCTCAGGCTCCTACGAGCAGTACTTC. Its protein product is CASSLTSGSYEQYF.

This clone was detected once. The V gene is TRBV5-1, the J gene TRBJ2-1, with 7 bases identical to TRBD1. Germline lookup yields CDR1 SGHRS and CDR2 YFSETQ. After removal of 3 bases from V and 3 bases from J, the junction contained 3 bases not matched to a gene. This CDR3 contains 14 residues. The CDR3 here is CASSYGTDYNEQFF. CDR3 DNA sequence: TGCGCCAGCAGCTACGGGACAGACTACAATGAGCAGTTCTTC. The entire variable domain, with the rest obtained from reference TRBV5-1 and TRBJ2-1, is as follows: KAGVTQTPRYLIKTRGQQVTLSCSPISGHRSVSWYQQTPGQGLQFLFEYFSETQRNKGNFPGRFSGRQFSNSRSEMNVSTLELGDSALYLCASSYGTDYNEQFFGPGTRLTVL.

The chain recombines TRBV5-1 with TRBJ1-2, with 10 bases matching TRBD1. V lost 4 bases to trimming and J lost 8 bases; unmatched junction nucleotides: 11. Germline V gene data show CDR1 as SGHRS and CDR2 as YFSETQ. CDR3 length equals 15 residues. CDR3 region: CASSLKTGGVDGYTF. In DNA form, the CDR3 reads TGCGCCAGCAGCCTTAAGACAGGGGGCGTTGACGGCTACACCTTC.

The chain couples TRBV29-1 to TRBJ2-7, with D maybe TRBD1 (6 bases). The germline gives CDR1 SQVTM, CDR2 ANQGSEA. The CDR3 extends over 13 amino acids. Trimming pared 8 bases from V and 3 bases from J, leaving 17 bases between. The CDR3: CSPPGRGGYEQYF. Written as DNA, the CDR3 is TGCAGCCCCCCCGGCAGGGGTGGCTACGAGCAGTACTTC.

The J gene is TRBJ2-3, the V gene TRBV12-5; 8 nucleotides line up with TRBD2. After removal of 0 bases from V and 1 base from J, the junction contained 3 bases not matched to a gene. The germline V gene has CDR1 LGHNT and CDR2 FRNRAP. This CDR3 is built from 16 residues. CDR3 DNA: TGTGCTAGTGGTTTGGTATCGCGGGGGGGCACAGATACGCAGTATTTT. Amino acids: CASGLVSRGGTDTQYF. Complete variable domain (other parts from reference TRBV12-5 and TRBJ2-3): DARVTQTPRHKVTEMGQEVTMRCQPILGHNTVFWYRQTMMQGLELLAYFRNRAPLDDSGMPKDRFSAEMPDATLATLKIQPSEPRDSAVYFCASGLVSRGGTDTQYFGPGTRLTVL.